The clone carrying this T cell receptor beta chain was counted only a few times. This sample stems from a study of blood T cell repertoires in COVID-19. Overall study context: The cDNA or gDNA used as material had been derived from T cells, B-cell-depleted T cells, or PBMCs.

Sequencing used immunoSEQ multiplex PCR; TCRdb keeps in-frame clones, though not all of them. The sample records around 290,000 clones, less than 90% being singletons. The V end lost 0 bases, the J end lost 8 bases, and 10 bases lay between the germline ends. The CDR3 totals 13 residues. Germline loops: CDR1 MNHEY, CDR2 SVGAGI. Sequences were obtained from peripheral blood. This TCR came from a woman between 65 and 79 years old with COVID-19, enrolled during active disease. The chain combines TRBV6-5 with TRBJ1-2; D ambiguous. Here the CDR3 DNA reads TGTGCCAGCAGTTACTCCCGAAGGGAGGGCTACACCTTC. Translation gives CASSYSRREGYTF.